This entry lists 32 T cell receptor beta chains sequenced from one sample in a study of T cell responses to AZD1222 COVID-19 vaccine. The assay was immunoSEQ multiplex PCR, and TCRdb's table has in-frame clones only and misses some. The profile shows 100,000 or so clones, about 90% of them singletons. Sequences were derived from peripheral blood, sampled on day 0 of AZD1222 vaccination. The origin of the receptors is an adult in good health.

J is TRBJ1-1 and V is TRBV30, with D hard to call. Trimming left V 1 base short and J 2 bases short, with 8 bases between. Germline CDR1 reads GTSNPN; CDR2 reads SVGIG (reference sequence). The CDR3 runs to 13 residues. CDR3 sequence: CAWSAGYNTEAFF. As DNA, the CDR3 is TGTGCCTGGAGTGCGGGGTATAACACTGAAGCTTTCTTT. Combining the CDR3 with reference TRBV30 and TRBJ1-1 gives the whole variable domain SQTIHQWPATLVQPVGSPLSLECTVEGTSNPNLYWYRQAAGRGLQLLFYSVGIGQISSEVPQNLSASRPQDRQFILSSKKLLLSDSGFYLCAWSAGYNTEAFFGQGTRLTVV.

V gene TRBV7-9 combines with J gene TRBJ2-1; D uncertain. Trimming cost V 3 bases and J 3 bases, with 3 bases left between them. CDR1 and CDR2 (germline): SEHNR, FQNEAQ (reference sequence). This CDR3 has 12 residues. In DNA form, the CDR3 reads TGTGCCAGCAGCTTTAACTACAATGAGCAGTTCTTC. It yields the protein CASSFNYNEQFF.

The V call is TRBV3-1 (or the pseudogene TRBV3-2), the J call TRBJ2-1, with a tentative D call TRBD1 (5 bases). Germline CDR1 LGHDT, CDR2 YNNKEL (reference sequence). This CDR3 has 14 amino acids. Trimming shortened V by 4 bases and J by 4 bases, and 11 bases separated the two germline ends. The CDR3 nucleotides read TGTGCCAGCAGCCTCAGGGCGAATTACAATGAGCAGTTCTTC. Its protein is CASSLRANYNEQFF.

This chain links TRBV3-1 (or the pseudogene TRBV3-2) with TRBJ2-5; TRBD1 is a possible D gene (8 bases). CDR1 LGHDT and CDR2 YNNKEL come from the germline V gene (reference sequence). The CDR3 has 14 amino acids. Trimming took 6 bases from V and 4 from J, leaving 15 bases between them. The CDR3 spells CASRDTGGGETQYF. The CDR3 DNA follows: TGTGCCAGCAGGGATACAGGGGGGGGAGAGACCCAGTACTTC.

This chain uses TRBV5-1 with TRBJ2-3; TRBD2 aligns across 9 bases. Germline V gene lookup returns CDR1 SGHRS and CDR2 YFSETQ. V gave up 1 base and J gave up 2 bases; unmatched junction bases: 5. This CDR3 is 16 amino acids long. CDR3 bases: TGCGCCAGCAGCTTGTCGGCGGGAGGGTACACAGATACGCAGTATTTT. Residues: CASSLSAGGYTDTQYF.

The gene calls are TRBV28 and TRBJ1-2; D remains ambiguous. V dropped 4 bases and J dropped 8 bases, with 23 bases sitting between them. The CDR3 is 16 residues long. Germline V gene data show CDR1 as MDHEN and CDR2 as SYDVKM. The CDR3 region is CASSSRNAAFGWGYTF. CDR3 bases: TGTGCCAGCAGTTCTAGAAATGCGGCCTTCGGTTGGGGCTACACCTTC.

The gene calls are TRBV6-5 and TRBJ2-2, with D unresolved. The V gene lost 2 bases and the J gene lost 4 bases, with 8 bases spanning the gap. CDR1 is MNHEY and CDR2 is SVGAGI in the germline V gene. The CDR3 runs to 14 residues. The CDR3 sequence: CASSYQIATGELFF. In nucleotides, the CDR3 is TGTGCCAGCAGTTACCAGATAGCCACCGGGGAGCTGTTTTTT.

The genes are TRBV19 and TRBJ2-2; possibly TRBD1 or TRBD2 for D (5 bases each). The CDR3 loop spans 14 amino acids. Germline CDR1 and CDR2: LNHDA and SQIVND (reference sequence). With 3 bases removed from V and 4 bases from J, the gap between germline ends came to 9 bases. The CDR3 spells CASSILGTTGELFF. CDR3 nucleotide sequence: TGTGCCAGTAGTATTCTGGGGACCACCGGGGAGCTGTTTTTT.

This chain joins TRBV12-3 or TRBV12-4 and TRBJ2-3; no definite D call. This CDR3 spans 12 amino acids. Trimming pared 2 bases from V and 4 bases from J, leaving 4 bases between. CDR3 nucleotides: TGTGCCAGCAGTTTACGACCAGATACGCAGTATTTT. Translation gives CASSLRPDTQYF.

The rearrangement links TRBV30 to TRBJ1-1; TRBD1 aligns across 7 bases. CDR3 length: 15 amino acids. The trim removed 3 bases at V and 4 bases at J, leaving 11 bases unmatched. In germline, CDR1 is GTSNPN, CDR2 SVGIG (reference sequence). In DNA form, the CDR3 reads TGTGCCTGGAGGGGCCCCAAGGGGGCGGCCACTGAAGCTTTCTTT. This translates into CAWRGPKGAATEAFF.

The CDR3 reads CASSWGRYYGYTF. CDR3 nucleotides: TGTGCCAGCAGTTGGGGACGGTACTATGGCTACACCTTC. J is TRBJ1-2 and V is TRBV27; the D gene is possibly TRBD1 (5 bases). V lost 4 bases to trimming and J lost 3 bases, with 9 bases between them. The CDR3 runs to 13 residues. Germline CDR1 MNHEY, CDR2 SMNVEV (reference sequence).

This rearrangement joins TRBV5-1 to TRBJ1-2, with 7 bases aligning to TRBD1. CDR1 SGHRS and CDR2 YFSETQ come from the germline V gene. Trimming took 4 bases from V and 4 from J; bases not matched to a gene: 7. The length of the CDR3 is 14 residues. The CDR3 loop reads CASSAGTASYGYTF. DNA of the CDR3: TGCGCCAGCAGCGCGGGGACAGCCAGCTATGGCTACACCTTC.

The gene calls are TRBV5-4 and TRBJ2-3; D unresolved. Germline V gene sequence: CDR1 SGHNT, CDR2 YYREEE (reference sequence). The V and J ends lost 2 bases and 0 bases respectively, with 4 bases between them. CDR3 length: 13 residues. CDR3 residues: CASSFSSTDTQYF. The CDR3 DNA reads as TGTGCCAGCAGCTTCTCTAGCACAGATACGCAGTATTTT.

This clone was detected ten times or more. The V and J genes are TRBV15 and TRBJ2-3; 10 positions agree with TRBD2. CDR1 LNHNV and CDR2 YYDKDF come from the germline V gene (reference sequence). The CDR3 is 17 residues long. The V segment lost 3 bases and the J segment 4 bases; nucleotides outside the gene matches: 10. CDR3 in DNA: TGTGCCACCAGCAGGACCAGACTAGCGGGTGGGCCAGATACGCAGTATTTT. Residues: CATSRTRLAGGPDTQYF. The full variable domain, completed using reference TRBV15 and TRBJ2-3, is DAMVIQNPRYQVTQFGKPVTLSCSQTLNHNVMYWYQQKSSQAPKLLFHYYDKDFNNEADTPDNFQSRRPNTSFCFLDIRSPGLGDTAMYLCATSRTRLAGGPDTQYFGPGTRLTVL.

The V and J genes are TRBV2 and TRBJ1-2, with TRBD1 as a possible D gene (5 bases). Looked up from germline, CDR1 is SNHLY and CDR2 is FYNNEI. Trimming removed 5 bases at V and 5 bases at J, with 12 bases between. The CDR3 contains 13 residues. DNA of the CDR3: TGTGCCAGCAGTTTGACAGACTCTTATGGCTACACCTTC. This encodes CASSLTDSYGYTF.

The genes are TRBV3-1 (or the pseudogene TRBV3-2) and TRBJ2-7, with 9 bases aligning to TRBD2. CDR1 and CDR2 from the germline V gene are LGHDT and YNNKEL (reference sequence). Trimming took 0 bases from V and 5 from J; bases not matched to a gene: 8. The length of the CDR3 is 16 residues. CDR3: CASSQDFLAGNNEQYF. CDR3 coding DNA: TGTGCCAGCAGCCAAGATTTCCTAGCGGGAAACAACGAGCAGTACTTC.

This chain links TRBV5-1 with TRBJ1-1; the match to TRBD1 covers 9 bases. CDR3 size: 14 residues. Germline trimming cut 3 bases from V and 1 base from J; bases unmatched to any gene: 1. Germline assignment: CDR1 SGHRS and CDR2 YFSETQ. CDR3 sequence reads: CASSWGQGNTEAFF. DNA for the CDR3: TGCGCCAGCAGCTGGGGACAGGGGAACACTGAAGCTTTCTTT.

The CDR3 is CASSDRGAGNTIYF. CDR3 coding DNA: TGTGCCAGCAGCGACAGGGGAGCTGGAAACACCATATATTTT. V and J are TRBV11-1 and TRBJ1-3; 8 bases match TRBD1. V trimming: 5 bases; J trimming: 2 bases; junction bases outside the gene matches: 2. From germline, CDR1 is SGHAT and CDR2 FQDESV (reference sequence). This CDR3 comprises 14 residues.

The CDR3 coding sequence is TGCGCCAGCAGCTTGGCCCAGGGGGTCACCGGGGAGCTGTTTTTT. Encoded protein: CASSLAQGVTGELFF. The genes are TRBV5-1 and TRBJ2-2; 7 bases map to TRBD1. CDR3 length: 15 residues. Germline CDR1 and CDR2: SGHRS and YFSETQ. V gave up 0 bases and J gave up 4 bases; unmatched junction bases: 3.

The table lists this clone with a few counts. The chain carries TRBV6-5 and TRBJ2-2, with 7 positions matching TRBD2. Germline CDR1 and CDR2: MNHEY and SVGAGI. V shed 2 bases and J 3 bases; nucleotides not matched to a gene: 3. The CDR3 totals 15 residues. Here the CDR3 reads CASSYGTTYTGELFF. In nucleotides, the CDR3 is TGTGCCAGCAGTTACGGGACTACCTACACCGGGGAGCTGTTTTTT.

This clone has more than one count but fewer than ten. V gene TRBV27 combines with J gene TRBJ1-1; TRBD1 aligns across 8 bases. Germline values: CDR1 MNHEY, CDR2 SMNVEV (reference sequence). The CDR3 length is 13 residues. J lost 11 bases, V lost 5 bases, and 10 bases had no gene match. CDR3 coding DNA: TGTGCCAGCAGTCCCCAGGACAGGGTGGTCGCTTTCTTT. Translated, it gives CASSPQDRVVAFF.

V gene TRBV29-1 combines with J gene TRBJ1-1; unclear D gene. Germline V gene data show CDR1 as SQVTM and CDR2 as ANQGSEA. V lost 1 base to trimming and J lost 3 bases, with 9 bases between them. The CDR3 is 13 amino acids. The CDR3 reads CSVEGTQDTEAFF. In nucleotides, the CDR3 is TGCAGCGTTGAAGGGACTCAGGACACTGAAGCTTTCTTT.

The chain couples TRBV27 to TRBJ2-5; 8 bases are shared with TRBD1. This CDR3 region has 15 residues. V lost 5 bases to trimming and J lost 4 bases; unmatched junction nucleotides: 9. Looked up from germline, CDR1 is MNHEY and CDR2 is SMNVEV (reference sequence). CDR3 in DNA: TGTGCCAGCAGTCCTCCCGCCAGGGGGCGAGAGACCCAGTACTTC. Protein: CASSPPARGRETQYF.

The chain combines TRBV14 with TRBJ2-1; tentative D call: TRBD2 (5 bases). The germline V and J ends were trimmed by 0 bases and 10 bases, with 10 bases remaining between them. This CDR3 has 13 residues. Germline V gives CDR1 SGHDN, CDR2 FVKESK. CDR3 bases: TGTGCCAGCAGCCAAGATCAACGGGGAGAGCAGTTCTTC. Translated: CASSQDQRGEQFF.

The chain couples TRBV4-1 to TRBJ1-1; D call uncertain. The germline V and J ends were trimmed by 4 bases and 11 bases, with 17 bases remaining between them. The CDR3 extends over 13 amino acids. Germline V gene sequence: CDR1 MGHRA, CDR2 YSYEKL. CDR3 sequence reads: CASSRLQEAYAFF. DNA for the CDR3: TGCGCCAGCAGCCGTTTGCAGGAGGCGTATGCTTTCTTT.

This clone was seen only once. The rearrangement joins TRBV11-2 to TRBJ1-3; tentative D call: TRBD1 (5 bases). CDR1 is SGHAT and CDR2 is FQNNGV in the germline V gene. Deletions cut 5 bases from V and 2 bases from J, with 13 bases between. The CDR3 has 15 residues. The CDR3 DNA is TGTGCCAGCAGCCAACTGGGGGGTGCTGGAAACACCATATATTTT. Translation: CASSQLGGAGNTIYF.

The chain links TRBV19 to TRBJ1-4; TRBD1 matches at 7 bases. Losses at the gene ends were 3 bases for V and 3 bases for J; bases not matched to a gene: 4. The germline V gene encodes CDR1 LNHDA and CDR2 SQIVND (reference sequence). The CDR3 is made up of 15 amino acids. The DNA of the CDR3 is TGTGCCAGTAGTATGGGACAGATACCTAATGAAAAACTGTTTTTT. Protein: CASSMGQIPNEKLFF.

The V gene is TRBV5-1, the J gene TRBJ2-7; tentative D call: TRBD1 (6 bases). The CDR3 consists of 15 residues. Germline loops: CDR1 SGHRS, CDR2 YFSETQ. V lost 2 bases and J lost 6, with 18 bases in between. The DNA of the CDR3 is TGCGCCAGCAGCTTAGGTCCGGGACAAGGACGCGAGCAGTACTTC. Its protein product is CASSLGPGQGREQYF.

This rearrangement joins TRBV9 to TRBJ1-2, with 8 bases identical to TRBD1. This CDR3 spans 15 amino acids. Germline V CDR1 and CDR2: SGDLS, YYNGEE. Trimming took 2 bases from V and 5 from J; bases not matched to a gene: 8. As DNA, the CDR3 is TGTGCCAGCAGCGTGGGTGGACAGGGCGTTTATGGCTACACCTTC. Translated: CASSVGGQGVYGYTF. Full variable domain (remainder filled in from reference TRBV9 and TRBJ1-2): DSGVTQTPKHLITATGQRVTLRCSPRSGDLSVYWYQQSLDQGLQFLIQYYNGEERAKGNILERFSAQQFPDLHSELNLSSLELGDSALYFCASSVGGQGVYGYTFGSGTRLTVV.

The CDR3 is CASSLTGPENTEAFF. CDR3 bases: TGTGCCAGCAGCTTGACGGGGCCTGAGAACACTGAAGCTTTCTTT. This chain joins TRBV5-5 and TRBJ1-1; D possibly corresponds to TRBD1 (5 bases). The CDR3 has 15 amino acids. Germline V gene sequence: CDR1 SGHKS, CDR2 YYEKEE (reference sequence). Deletions cut 1 base from V and 1 base from J, with 11 bases between. The whole variable domain, remainder taken from reference TRBV5-5 and TRBJ1-1, is DAGVTQSPTHLIKTRGQQVTLRCSPISGHKSVSWYQQVLGQGPQFIFQYYEKEERGRGNFPDRFSARQFPNYSSELNVNALLLGDSALYLCASSLTGPENTEAFFGQGTRLTVV.

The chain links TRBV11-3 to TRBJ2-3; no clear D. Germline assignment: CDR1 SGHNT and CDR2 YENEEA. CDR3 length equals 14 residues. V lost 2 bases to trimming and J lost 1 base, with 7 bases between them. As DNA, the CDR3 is TGTGCCAGCAGCTTAAACCTGGGCACAGATACGCAGTATTTT. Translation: CASSLNLGTDTQYF. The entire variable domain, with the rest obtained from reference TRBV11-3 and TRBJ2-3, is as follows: EAGVVQSPRYKIIEKKQPVAFWCNPISGHNTLYWYLQNLGQGPELLIRYENEEAVDDSQLPKDRFSAERLKGVDSTLKIQPAELGDSAVYLCASSLNLGTDTQYFGPGTRLTVL.

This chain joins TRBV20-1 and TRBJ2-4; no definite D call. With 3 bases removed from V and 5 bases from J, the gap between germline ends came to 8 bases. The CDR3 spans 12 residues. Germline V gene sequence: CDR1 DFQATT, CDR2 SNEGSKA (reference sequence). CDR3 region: CSASRLENIQYF. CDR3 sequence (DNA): TGCAGTGCTAGTAGGCTAGAAAACATTCAGTACTTC.